This is a list of T cell receptor beta chains from one sample in a study of blood T cell repertoires in COVID-19. Sequencing was performed with immunoSEQ multiplex PCR; in TCRdb, only in-frame clones are kept and a portion is missing. The sample lists about 370,000 clones, approximately 87% occurring once. Material: peripheral blood. Receptors originate from a young woman with COVID-19, enrolled during active disease. Each CDR3 is given with its conserved first and last residue. The D gene is left open where the match is weak. The size entry is marked missing in some rows and otherwise reads once, few, many or a size class.

j_call	clone_size	v_call	d_call	cdr3_aa	cdr3_nt
TRBJ2-5	-	TRBV6-5	-	CATLKYPEETQYF	TGTGCCACCCTTAAGTACCCAGAAGAGACCCAGTACTTC
TRBJ2-4	-	TRBV5-4	-	CASSSRLGGLAKNIQYF	TGTGCCAGCAGCTCAAGACTGGGAGGACTAGCCAAAAACATTCAGTACTTC
TRBJ2-2	-	TRBV2	TRBD1	CASTDRGANTGELFF	TGTGCCAGCACAGACAGGGGCGCGAACACCGGGGAGCTGTTTTTT
TRBJ2-1	-	TRBV5-4	TRBD2	CASRVIGLAGYNEQFF	TGTGCCAGCAGGGTAATAGGACTAGCGGGCTACAATGAGCAGTTCTTC
TRBJ1-4	-	TRBV10-1	TRBD1	CASSEGGGEKLFF	TGCGCCAGCAGTGAAGGGGGCGGTGAAAAACTGTTTTTT
TRBJ2-1	-	TRBV4-1	TRBD2	CASSRGTSVFNEQFF	TGCGCCAGCAGCCGCGGGACTAGCGTATTCAATGAGCAGTTCTTC
TRBJ2-7	once	TRBV3-1/TRBV3-2	-	CASSRRGDEQYF	TGTGCCAGCAGCCGCCGCGGCGACGAGCAGTACTTC
TRBJ2-7	-	TRBV6-5	TRBD1	CASSRSGTASYEQYF	TGTGCCAGCAGCAGATCCGGGACAGCCTCCTACGAGCAGTACTTC
TRBJ1-5	once	TRBV4-1	-	CASSAGYSNQPQHF	TGCGCCAGCAGCGCGGGTTATAGCAATCAGCCCCAGCATTTT
TRBJ2-3	-	TRBV28	-	CASSYHPGHGGDTQYF	TGTGCCAGCAGTTACCACCCGGGCCACGGGGGAGATACGCAGTATTTT
TRBJ2-5	-	TRBV30	-	CAWSARETQYF	TGTGCCTGGAGTGCCCGGGAGACCCAGTACTTC
TRBJ2-1	-	TRBV6-4	TRBD2	CASSEIGGLDSYNEQFF	TGTGCCAGCAGTGAGATCGGGGGACTAGACTCCTACAATGAGCAGTTCTTC
TRBJ1-1	-	TRBV6-5	TRBD1	CASSYSTGGTEAFF	TGTGCCAGCAGTTACTCCACAGGGGGAACTGAAGCTTTCTTT
TRBJ2-3	-	TRBV5-1	-	CASSLGARNTDTQYF	TGCGCCAGCAGCTTGGGAGCCAGGAACACAGATACGCAGTATTTT
TRBJ1-2	-	TRBV3-1/TRBV3-2	TRBD1	CASSPRTGQRGYTF	TGTGCCAGCAGCCCCCGGACAGGGCAAAGGGGCTACACCTTC
TRBJ1-6	-	TRBV30	-	CAWSGGGTDSPLHF	TGTGCCTGGAGCGGGGGGGGGACCGATTCACCCCTCCACTTT
TRBJ2-7	-	TRBV5-1	TRBD1	CASSGTTGSRWYF	TGCGCCAGCAGCGGGACGACAGGGTCTCGTTGGTACTTC
TRBJ2-1	-	TRBV10-2	TRBD1	CASKTGSSYNEQFF	TGCGCCAGCAAGACAGGGAGCTCCTACAATGAGCAGTTCTTC
TRBJ2-1	-	TRBV10-3	TRBD2	CAIDAGTSVDEQFF	TGTGCCATTGATGCCGGGACTAGCGTGGATGAGCAGTTCTTC
TRBJ1-1	-	TRBV6-5	-	CASSRRVPTEAFF	TGTGCCAGCAGCCGCAGGGTCCCCACTGAAGCTTTCTTT
TRBJ2-7	-	TRBV7-9	-	CASTLAGGSYEQYF	TGTGCCAGCACCCTGGCAGGGGGGAGTTACGAGCAGTACTTC
TRBJ2-5	few	TRBV3-1/TRBV3-2	-	CASSHAEETQYF	TGTGCCAGCAGCCATGCGGAAGAGACCCAGTACTTC
TRBJ2-3	-	TRBV6-1	TRBD2	CASSDVVLAGGPDPDTQYF	TGTGCCAGCAGTGACGTTGTACTAGCGGGAGGGCCTGACCCAGATACGCAGTATTTT
TRBJ2-5	-	TRBV18	-	CASSPEQAETQYF	TGTGCCAGCTCACCGGAACAGGCAGAGACCCAGTACTTC
TRBJ2-5	-	TRBV5-1	-	CASSPPPLETQYF	TGCGCCAGCAGCCCTCCTCCCTTAGAGACCCAGTACTTC
TRBJ2-3	-	TRBV21-1	-	CASRIGTDTQYF	TGTGCCAGCAGAATCGGCACAGATACGCAGTATTTT
TRBJ2-7	-	TRBV24-1	TRBD1	CATSGTGTYEQYF	TGTGCCACCAGTGGGACAGGGACCTACGAGCAGTACTTC
TRBJ2-7	-	TRBV28	-	CASSSPGRGASYEQYF	TGTGCCAGCAGTTCCCCCGGGCGGGGAGCTTCCTACGAGCAGTACTTC
TRBJ1-2	-	TRBV7-2	TRBD1	CASSARGRTGLLNDYGYTF	TGTGCCAGCAGCGCCAGAGGCAGGACAGGGCTCCTGAATGACTATGGCTACACCTTC
TRBJ1-2	many	TRBV29-1	TRBD1	CSGGTGTGTGDGYTF	TGCAGCGGGGGAACGGGAACCGGGACAGGCGACGGCTACACCTTC
TRBJ2-6	-	TRBV23-1	TRBD1	CASSPPEDRRSQGANVLTF	TGCGCCAGCAGTCCCCCCGAGGACAGGAGGTCCCAGGGGGCCAACGTCCTGACTTTC
TRBJ2-7	many	TRBV27	TRBD1	CASRRDRITSEQYF	TGTGCCAGCCGTCGGGACAGGATTACTTCCGAGCAGTACTTC
TRBJ1-1	-	TRBV7-3	-	CASSLREGGTEAFF	TGTGCCAGCAGCTTACGGGAAGGGGGCACTGAAGCTTTCTTT
TRBJ2-7	-	TRBV7-9	-	CASRGGRTDTYEQYF	TGTGCCAGCAGGGGGGGGCGGACAGACACCTACGAGCAGTACTTC
TRBJ2-2	once	TRBV27	TRBD2	CASSFLLAGERTGELFF	TGTGCCAGCAGTTTTCTATTAGCGGGAGAGAGGACCGGGGAGCTGTTTTTT
TRBJ2-7	once	TRBV6-6	-	CASSPPGLLYEQYF	TGTGCCAGCAGCCCACCGGGACTCCTCTACGAGCAGTACTTC
TRBJ1-1	-	TRBV5-1	-	CASSLGIGRRAEAFF	TGCGCCAGCAGCTTGGGGATAGGAAGGAGGGCTGAAGCTTTCTTT
TRBJ2-3	many	TRBV10-1	-	CASSDSGRWTDTQYF	TGCGCCAGCAGTGATTCCGGGAGATGGACAGATACGCAGTATTTT
TRBJ2-5	-	TRBV5-1	TRBD2	CASSNAGGPQETQYF	TGCGCCAGCAGCAACGCGGGGGGTCCGCAAGAGACCCAGTACTTC
TRBJ2-3	-	TRBV19	TRBD1	CASSQGAGKDTQYF	TGTGCCAGTAGCCAGGGGGCGGGTAAAGATACGCAGTATTTT
TRBJ2-7	-	TRBV2	-	CASSRAGDSSYEQYF	TGTGCCAGCTCCCGAGCAGGGGATAGCTCCTACGAGCAGTACTTC
TRBJ2-3	-	TRBV6-6	TRBD1	CASSYARDRSTDTQYF	TGTGCCAGCAGTTACGCCCGGGACAGGAGCACAGATACGCAGTATTTT
TRBJ2-5	-	TRBV30	-	CAWSQGRWETQYF	TGTGCCTGGTCTCAGGGCAGGTGGGAGACCCAGTACTTC
TRBJ2-5	-	TRBV28	-	CASRFRPGRGEETQYF	TGTGCCAGCAGATTTCGGCCGGGCAGGGGGGAGGAGACCCAGTACTTC
TRBJ1-6	few	TRBV5-1	-	CASSLTGGRVNSPLHF	TGCGCCAGCAGCTTGACCGGCGGCAGGGTGAATTCACCCCTCCACTTT
TRBJ2-7	-	TRBV7-9	-	CASTNTYEQYF	TGTGCCAGCACGAATACCTACGAGCAGTACTTC
TRBJ2-7	-	TRBV4-2	TRBD2	CASSQGSTSDSYEQYF	TGTGCCAGCAGCCAAGGTTCGACTAGCGATTCCTACGAGCAGTACTTC
TRBJ2-4	-	TRBV4-1	TRBD2	CASSQGTSGRATKNIQYF	TGCGCCAGCAGCCAAGGAACTAGCGGGAGGGCCACCAAAAACATTCAGTACTTC
TRBJ2-5	-	TRBV3-1/TRBV3-2	TRBD1	CASSFRQGPQYF	TGTGCCAGCAGCTTTCGACAGGGCCCCCAGTACTTC
TRBJ2-7	few	TRBV28	-	CASRGGYEQYF	TGTGCCTCCCGGGGTGGTTACGAGCAGTACTTC
TRBJ2-3	-	TRBV19	-	CASSTQRASTDTQYF	TGTGCCAGTAGTACGCAGCGGGCGAGCACAGATACGCAGTATTTT
TRBJ2-7	-	TRBV19	TRBD2	CASSIGLAGSEQYF	TGTGCCAGTAGTATCGGACTAGCCGGCTCCGAGCAGTACTTC
TRBJ2-1	once	TRBV2	TRBD2	CASVLAGISSYNEQFF	TGTGCCAGCGTTCTAGCGGGAATTTCCTCCTACAATGAGCAGTTCTTC
TRBJ1-2	-	TRBV3-1/TRBV3-2	-	CASSQVGGGYTF	TGTGCCAGCAGCCAGGTCGGGGGGGGCTACACCTTC
TRBJ2-1	once	TRBV5-1	-	CASSPELNPYNEQFF	TGCGCCAGCAGCCCCGAGTTGAACCCCTACAATGAGCAGTTCTTC
TRBJ1-5	-	TRBV10-3	-	CAISGEGSQPQHF	TGTGCCATCAGTGGCGAGGGTAGTCAGCCCCAGCATTTT